The 20 T cell receptor beta chains below come from one sample, sequenced in a study of T cells in Graves' hyperthyroidism and ophthalmopathy. RNA transcripts served as the template for amplifying TCR beta CDR3 regions. Researchers ran a first-round RT-PCR on the TCR CDR3 using the HTBI primer set. TCRdb re-called the multiplex PCR reads with MiXCR, one entry per CDR3 protein. The profile shows 300,000 to 350,000 distinct CDR3 sequences, roughly 14% of them singletons. Source material: blood. These TCRs come from a woman aged 30 to 39 with Graves' hyperthyroidism.

This clonotype was found many times. The rearrangement uses TRBV20-1 and TRBJ2-5, with 9 bases fitting TRBD1. This CDR3 region has 14 residues. CDR1 and CDR2 (germline): DFQATT, SNEGSKA (reference sequence). Trimming removed 5 bases from V and 1 base from J; junction bases left unmatched: 5. The CDR3 reads CSAYRGLFQETQYF. The CDR3 bases are TGCAGTGCTTACAGGGGGCTTTTCCAAGAGACCCAGTACTTC.

This clonotype has only a few counts. This rearrangement joins TRBV6-1 to TRBJ1-6, with D possibly TRBD1 on 6 matching bases. The germline V gene encodes CDR1 MNHNS and CDR2 SASEGT. The CDR3 runs 17 residues. The V gene lost 5 bases and the J gene lost 5 bases, with 19 bases spanning the gap. The CDR3 loop reads CASSSPAGGANNSPLHF. The CDR3 DNA reads TGTGCCAGCAGTTCGCCCGCCGGGGGGGCTAATAATTCACCCCTCCACTTT.

This clonotype occurred a few times. This chain uses TRBV19 with TRBJ1-5; no clear D. Per the germline V gene, CDR1 is LNHDA and CDR2 is SQIVND (reference sequence). This CDR3 is 15 amino acids long. Deletions cut 9 bases from V and 4 bases from J, with 19 bases between. This CDR3 is CASRKDAGGNQPQHF. The CDR3 DNA reads as TGTGCCAGCAGAAAGGACGCCGGAGGGAATCAGCCCCAGCATTTT.

This clonotype was recorded at least ten times. The chain has TRBV11-1 and TRBJ2-1; D may be TRBD2 (5 bases). From germline, CDR1 is SGHAT and CDR2 FQDESV (reference sequence). V was trimmed by 8 bases and J by 0 bases, leaving 17 bases between them. The CDR3 consists of 16 residues. The CDR3 DNA is TGTGCCAGCCGGTTAAGTGGCGGAGGCTCCTACAATGAGCAGTTCTTC. It is translated as CASRLSGGGSYNEQFF.

Regarding this clonotype: This clone may be a read error of a much larger clone one base away. This chain connects TRBV7-9 to TRBJ2-1, with D hard to call. The germline V gene has CDR1 SEHNR and CDR2 FQNEAQ (reference sequence). This CDR3 is built from 12 residues. Trimming stripped 6 bases from V and 10 bases from J, with 13 bases between. The CDR3 spells CASSPPTYEQFF. The CDR3 coding sequence is TGTGCCAGCAGTCCTCCGACCTACGAGCAGTTCTTC.

The table lists this clonotype with many counts. V and J are TRBV6-1 and TRBJ2-3; the match to TRBD2 covers 8 bases. The CDR3 has 18 residues. The junction had 15 bases not matched to a gene; V was cut back by 5 bases and J by 2 bases. CDR1 is MNHNS, CDR2 SASEGT, per germline. The CDR3 here is CASSSSPSGGPTTDTQYF. DNA of the CDR3: TGTGCCAGCAGTTCCTCTCCCTCGGGAGGGCCCACCACAGATACGCAGTATTTT.

This clonotype was detected many times. The CDR3 DNA reads as TGTGCCAGCACCAATATCGAGACCCAGTACTTC. Protein sequence: CASTNIETQYF. V is TRBV6-1 and J is TRBJ2-5; D is undetermined. The CDR3 runs to 11 residues. V was pared by 7 bases and J by 5 bases, with 8 bases between. The V gene's germline CDR1 is MNHNS and CDR2 SASEGT.

This clonotype was recorded at least ten times. V gene TRBV28 combines with J gene TRBJ2-5, with 9 bases fitting TRBD2. The germline gives CDR1 MDHEN, CDR2 SYDVKM. After removal of 6 bases from V and 2 bases from J, the junction contained 10 bases not matched to a gene. There are 16 residues in the CDR3. CDR3 residues: CASSPWVAGAQETQYF. CDR3 coding DNA: TGTGCCAGCAGCCCGTGGGTAGCGGGGGCACAAGAGACCCAGTACTTC. The whole variable domain, filled in from reference TRBV28 and TRBJ2-5, reads DVKVTQSSRYLVKRTGEKVFLECVQDMDHENMFWYRQDPGLGLRLIYFSYDVKMKEKGDIPEGYSVSREKKERFSLILESASTNQTSMYLCASSPWVAGAQETQYFGPGTRLLVL.

The chain couples TRBV5-1 to TRBJ2-5, with 8 bases identical to TRBD1. This CDR3 region has 13 residues. The V segment lost 2 bases and the J segment 5 bases; nucleotides outside the gene matches: 2. CDR1 and CDR2 (germline): SGHRS, YFSETQ. The chain's CDR3 is CASSFQGAETQYF. The CDR3 DNA reads as TGCGCCAGCAGCTTTCAGGGGGCGGAGACCCAGTACTTC.

The genes are TRBV5-1 and TRBJ2-1; TRBD2 agrees at 12 bases. Losses at the gene ends were 4 bases for V and 7 bases for J; bases not matched to a gene: 6. This CDR3 contains 15 residues. Germline CDR1 is SGHRS and CDR2 is YFSETQ. In DNA form, the CDR3 reads TGCGCCAGCAGCGAGACTAGCGGGAGAGTGAATGAGCAGTTCTTC. It codes for CASSETSGRVNEQFF.

This clonotype was seen only once. The chain employs TRBV19 and TRBJ2-7; 8 bases line up with TRBD1. The CDR3 is made up of 12 amino acids. V lost 8 bases and J lost 5; bases outside the gene matches: 5. Germline CDR1 is LNHDA and CDR2 is SQIVND (reference sequence). The DNA of the CDR3 is TGTGCCAGTGAGCACAGGGGGAACGAGCAGTACTTC. It yields the protein CASEHRGNEQYF.

Only a few counts were recorded for this clonotype. V gene TRBV24-1 combines with J gene TRBJ2-7, with 7 nucleotides matching TRBD1. The CDR3 sequence is 13 residues long. J lost 7 bases, V lost 3 bases, and 5 bases had no gene match. Germline V gene sequence: CDR1 KGHDR, CDR2 SFDVKD. The CDR3 sequence: CATSDRQGIEQYF. The CDR3 nucleotides are TGTGCCACCAGTGATAGACAGGGAATTGAGCAGTACTTC.

This clonotype has more than one count but fewer than ten. The chain is built from TRBV10-3 and TRBJ2-7; TRBD2 agrees at 9 bases. This CDR3 comprises 17 residues. With V trimmed by 3 bases and J by 3 bases, 12 bases remained unmatched. The germline CDR1 and CDR2 sequences are ENHRY and SYGVKD. The CDR3 coding sequence is TGTGCCATCAGTGAAGAGAGGCTAGCGGGAAGGTTCTACGAGCAGTACTTC. It translates to CAISEERLAGRFYEQYF.

The sample holds many counts of this clonotype. The V and J genes are TRBV7-8 and TRBJ2-4; TRBD1 matches at 10 bases. The ends lost 3 bases at V and 3 bases at J; junction bases unmatched: 5. The CDR3 length is 16 residues. Germline-derived CDR1 and CDR2 are SGHVS and FQNEAQ. The CDR3 DNA reads TGTGCCAGCAGCTTGATTAGGACAGGGGGCAAAAACATTCAGTACTTC. Amino acid sequence: CASSLIRTGGKNIQYF.

This rearrangement joins TRBV4-3 to TRBJ1-1; no clear D. CDR3 size: 12 residues. Germline loops: CDR1 LGHNA, CDR2 YSLEER. V dropped 3 bases and J dropped 5 bases, with 7 bases sitting between them. The CDR3 sequence: CASSQLGTEAFF. Here the CDR3 DNA reads TGCGCCAGCAGCCAGCTCGGTACTGAAGCTTTCTTT.

This chain connects TRBV2 to TRBJ1-5; TRBD1 might be the D (5 bases). V dropped 8 bases and J dropped 6 bases, with 11 bases sitting between them. The CDR3 sequence is 12 residues long. Germline V gives CDR1 SNHLY, CDR2 FYNNEI. Here the CDR3 DNA reads TGTGCCAGCGCCCAAGGGGCTCAGCCCCAGCATTTT. Its translation: CASAQGAQPQHF. The complete variable domain, with remaining parts taken from reference TRBV2 and TRBJ1-5, reads EPEVTQTPSHQVTQMGQEVILRCVPISNHLYFYWYRQILGQKVEFLVSFYNNEISEKSEIFDDQFSVERPDGSNFTLKIRSTKLEDSAMYFCASAQGAQPQHFGDGTRLSIL.

The chain recombines TRBV5-1 with TRBJ1-5, with D unresolved. V gave up 0 bases and J gave up 7 bases, with 8 bases separating them. The germline gives CDR1 SGHRS, CDR2 YFSETQ. The CDR3 runs 13 residues. The CDR3 region has the DNA TGCGCCAGCAGCTTGGAACACGGACAGCCCCAGCATTTT. Translating it yields CASSLEHGQPQHF. Supplemented by reference TRBV5-1 and TRBJ1-5, the full variable domain reads KAGVTQTPRYLIKTRGQQVTLSCSPISGHRSVSWYQQTPGQGLQFLFEYFSETQRNKGNFPGRFSGRQFSNSRSEMNVSTLELGDSALYLCASSLEHGQPQHFGDGTRLSIL.

Only a few counts were recorded for this clonotype. The genes are TRBV5-1 and TRBJ1-6; 8 bases align to TRBD1. The CDR3 covers 16 residues. J lost 10 bases, V lost 2 bases, and 11 bases had no gene match. Per germline, CDR1 SGHRS and CDR2 YFSETQ. CDR3 DNA sequence: TGCGCCAGCAGCTTCGGAGACAGGGGCGGAGGCTCACCCCTCCACTTT. Translated, it gives CASSFGDRGGGSPLHF.

This clonotype was seen ten or more times. This chain joins TRBV2 and TRBJ1-1; 9 bases align to TRBD1. V gave up 6 bases and J gave up 4 bases; unmatched junction bases: 6. Germline V gene data show CDR1 as SNHLY and CDR2 as FYNNEI. There are 14 residues in the CDR3. CDR3 residues: CASRGDRVPTEAFF. Written as DNA, the CDR3 is TGTGCCAGCAGGGGGGACAGGGTACCCACTGAAGCTTTCTTT. Combining the CDR3 with reference TRBV2 and TRBJ1-1 gives the whole variable domain EPEVTQTPSHQVTQMGQEVILRCVPISNHLYFYWYRQILGQKVEFLVSFYNNEISEKSEIFDDQFSVERPDGSNFTLKIRSTKLEDSAMYFCASRGDRVPTEAFFGQGTRLTVV.

This clonotype occurred many times. The rearrangement uses TRBV7-9 and TRBJ1-1; D remains ambiguous. V gave up 3 bases and J gave up 4 bases, with 6 bases separating them. Germline loops: CDR1 SEHNR, CDR2 FQNEAQ (reference sequence). This CDR3 has 12 amino acids. The CDR3 sequence: CASSFMGTEAFF. CDR3 sequence (DNA): TGTGCCAGCAGCTTTATGGGCACTGAAGCTTTCTTT.